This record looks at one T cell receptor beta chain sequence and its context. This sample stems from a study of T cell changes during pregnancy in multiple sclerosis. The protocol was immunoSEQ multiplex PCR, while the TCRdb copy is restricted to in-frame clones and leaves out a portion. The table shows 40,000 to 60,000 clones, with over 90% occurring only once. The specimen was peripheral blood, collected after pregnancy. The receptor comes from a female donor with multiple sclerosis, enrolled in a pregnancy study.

The DNA for the CDR3 is TGCGCCAGCGGCCAGGGCGACTCTGGAAACACCATATATTTT. Encoded protein: CASGQGDSGNTIYF. The chain is built from TRBV10-1 and TRBJ1-3; maybe TRBD1 (5 bases). Germline lookup yields CDR1 WNHNN and CDR2 SYGVQD (reference sequence). V shed 8 bases and J shed 0 bases, with 11 bases lying between them. This CDR3 spans 14 amino acids.